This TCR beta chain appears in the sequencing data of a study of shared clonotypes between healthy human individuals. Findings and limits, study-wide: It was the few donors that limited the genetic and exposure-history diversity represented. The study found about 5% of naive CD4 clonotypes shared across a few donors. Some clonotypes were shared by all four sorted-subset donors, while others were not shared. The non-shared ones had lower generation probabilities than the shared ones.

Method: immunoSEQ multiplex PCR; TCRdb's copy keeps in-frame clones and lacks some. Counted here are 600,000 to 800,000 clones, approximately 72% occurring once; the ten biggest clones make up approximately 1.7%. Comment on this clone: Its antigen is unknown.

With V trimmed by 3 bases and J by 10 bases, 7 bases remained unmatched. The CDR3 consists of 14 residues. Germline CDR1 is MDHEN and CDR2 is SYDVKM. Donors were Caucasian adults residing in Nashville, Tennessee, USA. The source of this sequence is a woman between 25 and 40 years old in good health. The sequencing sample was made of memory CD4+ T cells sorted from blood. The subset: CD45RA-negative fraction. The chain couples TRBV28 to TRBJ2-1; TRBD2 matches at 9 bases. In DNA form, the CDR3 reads TGTGCCAGCAGTTTTGAGCTAGCGGGAAGGGAGCAGTTCTTC. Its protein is CASSFELAGREQFF. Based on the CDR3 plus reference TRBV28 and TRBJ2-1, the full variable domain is DVKVTQSSRYLVKRTGEKVFLECVQDMDHENMFWYRQDPGLGLRLIYFSYDVKMKEKGDIPEGYSVSREKKERFSLILESASTNQTSMYLCASSFELAGREQFFGPGTRLTVL.